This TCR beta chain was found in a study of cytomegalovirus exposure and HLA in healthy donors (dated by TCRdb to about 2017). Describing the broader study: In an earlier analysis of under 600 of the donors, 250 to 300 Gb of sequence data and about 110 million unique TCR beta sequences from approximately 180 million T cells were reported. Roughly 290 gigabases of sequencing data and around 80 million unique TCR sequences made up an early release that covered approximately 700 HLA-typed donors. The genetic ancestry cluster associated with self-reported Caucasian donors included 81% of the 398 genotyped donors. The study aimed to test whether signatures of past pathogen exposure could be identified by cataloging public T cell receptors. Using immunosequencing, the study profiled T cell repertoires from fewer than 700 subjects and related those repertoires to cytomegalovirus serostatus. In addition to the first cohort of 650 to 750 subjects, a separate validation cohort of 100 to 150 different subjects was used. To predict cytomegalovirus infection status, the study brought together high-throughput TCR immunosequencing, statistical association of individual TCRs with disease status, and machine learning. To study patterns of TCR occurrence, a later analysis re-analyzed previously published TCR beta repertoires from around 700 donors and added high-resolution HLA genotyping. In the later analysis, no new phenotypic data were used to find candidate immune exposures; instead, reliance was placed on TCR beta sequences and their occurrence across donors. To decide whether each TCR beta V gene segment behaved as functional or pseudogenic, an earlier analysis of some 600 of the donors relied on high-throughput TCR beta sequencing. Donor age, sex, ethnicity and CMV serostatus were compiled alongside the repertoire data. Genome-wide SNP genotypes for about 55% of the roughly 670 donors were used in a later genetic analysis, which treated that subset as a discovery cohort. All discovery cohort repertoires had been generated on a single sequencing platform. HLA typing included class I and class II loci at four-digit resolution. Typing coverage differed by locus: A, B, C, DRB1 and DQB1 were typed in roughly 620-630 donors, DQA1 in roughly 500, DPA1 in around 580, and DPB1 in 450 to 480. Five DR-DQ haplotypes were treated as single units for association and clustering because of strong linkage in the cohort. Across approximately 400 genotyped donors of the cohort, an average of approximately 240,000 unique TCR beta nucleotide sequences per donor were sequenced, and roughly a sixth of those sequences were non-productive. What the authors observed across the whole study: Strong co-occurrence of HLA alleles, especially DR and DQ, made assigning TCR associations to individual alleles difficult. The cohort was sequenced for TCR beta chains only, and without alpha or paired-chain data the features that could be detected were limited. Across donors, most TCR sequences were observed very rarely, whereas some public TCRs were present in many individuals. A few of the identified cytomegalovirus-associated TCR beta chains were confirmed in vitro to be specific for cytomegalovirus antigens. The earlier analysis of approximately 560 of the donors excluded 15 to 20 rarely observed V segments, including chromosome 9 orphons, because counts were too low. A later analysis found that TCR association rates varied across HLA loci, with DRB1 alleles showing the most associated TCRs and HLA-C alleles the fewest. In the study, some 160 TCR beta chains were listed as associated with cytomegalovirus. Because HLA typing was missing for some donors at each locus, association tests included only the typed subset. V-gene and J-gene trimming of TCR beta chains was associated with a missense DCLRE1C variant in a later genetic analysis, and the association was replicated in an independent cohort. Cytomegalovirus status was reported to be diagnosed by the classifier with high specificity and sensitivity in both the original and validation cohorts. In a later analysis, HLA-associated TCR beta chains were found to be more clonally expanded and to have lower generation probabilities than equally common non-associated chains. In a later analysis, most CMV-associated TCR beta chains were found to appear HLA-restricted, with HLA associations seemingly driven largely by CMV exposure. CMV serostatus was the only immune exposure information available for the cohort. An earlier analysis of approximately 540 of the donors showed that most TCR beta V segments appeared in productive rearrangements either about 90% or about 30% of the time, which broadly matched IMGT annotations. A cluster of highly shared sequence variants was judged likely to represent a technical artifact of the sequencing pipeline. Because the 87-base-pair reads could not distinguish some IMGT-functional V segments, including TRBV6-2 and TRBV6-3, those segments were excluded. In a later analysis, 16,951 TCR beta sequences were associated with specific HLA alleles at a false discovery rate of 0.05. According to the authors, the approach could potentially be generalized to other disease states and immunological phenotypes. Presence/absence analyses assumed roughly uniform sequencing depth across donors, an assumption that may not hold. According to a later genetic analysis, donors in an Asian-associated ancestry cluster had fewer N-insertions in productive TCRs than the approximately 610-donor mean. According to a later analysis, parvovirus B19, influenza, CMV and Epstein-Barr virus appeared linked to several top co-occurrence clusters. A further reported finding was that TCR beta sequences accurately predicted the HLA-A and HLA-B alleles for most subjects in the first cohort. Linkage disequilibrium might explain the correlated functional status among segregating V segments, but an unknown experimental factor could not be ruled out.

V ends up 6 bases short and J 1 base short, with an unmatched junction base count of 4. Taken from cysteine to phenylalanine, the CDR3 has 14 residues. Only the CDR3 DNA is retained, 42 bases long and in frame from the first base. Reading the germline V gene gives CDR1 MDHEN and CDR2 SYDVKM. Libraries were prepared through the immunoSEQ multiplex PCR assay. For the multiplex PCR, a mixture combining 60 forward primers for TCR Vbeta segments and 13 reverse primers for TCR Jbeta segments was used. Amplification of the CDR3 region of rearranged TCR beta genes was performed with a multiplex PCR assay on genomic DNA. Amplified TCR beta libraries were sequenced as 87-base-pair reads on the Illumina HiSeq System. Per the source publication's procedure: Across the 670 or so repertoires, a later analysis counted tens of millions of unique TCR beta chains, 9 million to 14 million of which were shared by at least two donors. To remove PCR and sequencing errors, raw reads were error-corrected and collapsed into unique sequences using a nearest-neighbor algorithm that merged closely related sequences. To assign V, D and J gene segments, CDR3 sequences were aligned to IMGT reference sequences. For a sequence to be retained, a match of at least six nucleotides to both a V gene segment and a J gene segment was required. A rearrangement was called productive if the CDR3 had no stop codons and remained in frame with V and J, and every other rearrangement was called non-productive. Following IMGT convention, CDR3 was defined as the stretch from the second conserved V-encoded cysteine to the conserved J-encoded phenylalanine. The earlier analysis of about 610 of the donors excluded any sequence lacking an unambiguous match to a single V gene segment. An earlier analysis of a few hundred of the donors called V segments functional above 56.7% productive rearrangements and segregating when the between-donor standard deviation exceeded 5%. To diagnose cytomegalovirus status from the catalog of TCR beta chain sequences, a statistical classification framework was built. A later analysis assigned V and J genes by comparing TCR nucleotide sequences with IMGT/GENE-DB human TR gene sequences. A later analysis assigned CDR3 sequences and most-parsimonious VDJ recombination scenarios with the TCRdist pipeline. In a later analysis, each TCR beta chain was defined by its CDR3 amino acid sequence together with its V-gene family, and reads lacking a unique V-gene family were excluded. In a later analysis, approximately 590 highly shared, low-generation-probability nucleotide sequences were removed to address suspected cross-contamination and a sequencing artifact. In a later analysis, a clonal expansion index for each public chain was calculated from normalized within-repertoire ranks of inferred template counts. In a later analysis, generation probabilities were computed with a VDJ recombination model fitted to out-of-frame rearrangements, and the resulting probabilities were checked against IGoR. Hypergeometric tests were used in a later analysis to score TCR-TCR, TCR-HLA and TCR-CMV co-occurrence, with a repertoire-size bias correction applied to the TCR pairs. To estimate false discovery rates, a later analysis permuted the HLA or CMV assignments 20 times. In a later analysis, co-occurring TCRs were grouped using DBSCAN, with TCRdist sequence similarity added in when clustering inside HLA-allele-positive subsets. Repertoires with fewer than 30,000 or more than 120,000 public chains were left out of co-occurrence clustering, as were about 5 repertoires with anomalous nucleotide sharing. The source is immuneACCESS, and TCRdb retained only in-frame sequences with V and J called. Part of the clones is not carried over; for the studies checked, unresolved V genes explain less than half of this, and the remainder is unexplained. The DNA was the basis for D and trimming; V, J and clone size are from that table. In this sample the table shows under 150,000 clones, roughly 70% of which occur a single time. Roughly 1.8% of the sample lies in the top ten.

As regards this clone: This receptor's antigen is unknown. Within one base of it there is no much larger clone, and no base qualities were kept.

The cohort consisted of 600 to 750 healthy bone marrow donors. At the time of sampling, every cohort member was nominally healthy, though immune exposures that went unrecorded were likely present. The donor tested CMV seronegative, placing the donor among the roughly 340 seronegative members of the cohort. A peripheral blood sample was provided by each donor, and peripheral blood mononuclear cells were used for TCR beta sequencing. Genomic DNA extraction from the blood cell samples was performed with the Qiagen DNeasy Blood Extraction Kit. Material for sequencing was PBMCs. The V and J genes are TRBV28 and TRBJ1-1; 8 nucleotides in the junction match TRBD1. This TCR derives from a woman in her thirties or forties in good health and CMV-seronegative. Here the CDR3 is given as CASSSGQGNTEAFF. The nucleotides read TGTGCCAGCAGCTCTGGACAGGGGAACACTGAAGCTTTCTTT.